This entry is about one TCR beta chain. Its target is unknown. The data belong to a study of T cells in localized non-small cell lung cancer. Study-wide results and limits: Heterogeneity remains possible, as sequencing covered one tumor region only. Of the tissues analyzed, uninvolved adjacent lung showed maximal T cell clonality, greater than tumor. Greater T cell density in blood accompanied longer overall survival.

Assay used: immunoSEQ multiplex PCR; TCRdb lists only in-frame clones, some missing. This table has 25,000 or so clones, 90% appearing once. This material consisted of peripheral blood, taken before any cancer treatment. This TCR was recovered from a woman between 40 and 69 years old with stage I lung adenocarcinoma.

CDR3 coding DNA: TGTGCCAGTACTATTTCCGGGGGGCCCACCGGGGAGCTGTTTTTT. This gives the protein CASTISGGPTGELFF. The chain recombines TRBV19 with TRBJ2-2; TRBD2 is a possible D gene (7 bases). CDR3 length: 15 amino acids. From germline, CDR1 is LNHDA and CDR2 SQIVND (reference sequence). V dropped 7 bases and J dropped 4 bases, with 16 bases sitting between them.